This TCR beta chain was documented in a study of early stage breast cancer tumors. Study outcomes and limitations: Tumors had about 2.3-fold higher T cell density than normal breast.

The method was immunoSEQ multiplex PCR; TCRdb's version includes in-frame clones alone and lacks a portion of them. Of under 30,000 clones listed, 72% are singletons. With respect to this clone: What it binds is not known.

Trimming took 0 bases from V and 1 from J, leaving 13 bases between them. CDR1 and CDR2 from the germline V gene are SGDLS and YYNGEE. The CDR3 consists of 16 residues. This rearrangement joins TRBV9 to TRBJ1-1; the D gene is possibly TRBD1 (5 bases). The material sequenced was blood. This TCR was recovered from a person aged 45 to 59 with breast cancer. CDR3 sequence (DNA): TGTGCCAGCAGCGTAGGCTTGGGGCTGGGGAACACTGAAGCTTTCTTT. Translated, it gives CASSVGLGLGNTEAFF.